The subject of this entry is one TCR beta chain. The entry originates in a study of OX40 agonist ivuxolimab in advanced cancers. Collection of blood occurred at baseline, at cycle 4 day 1, and at cycle 7 day 1. The table came from immunoSEQ multiplex PCR; TCRdb's copy has only in-frame clones and leaves some out. Here the sample spans over 80,000 clones, about 90% being singletons. The trim removed 3 bases at V and 9 bases at J, leaving 11 bases unmatched. The CDR3 spans 15 residues. CDR1 and CDR2 (germline): KGHSH, LQKENI. The J gene is TRBJ2-1, the V gene TRBV18; 7 nucleotides align to TRBD2. The input for sequencing was CD4+ or CD8+ T cells sorted from blood, taken in a trial of the OX40 agonist ivuxolimab. This clonotype was sampled from an adult with an advanced solid tumor such as melanoma, head and neck, liver or kidney cancer. In DNA, the CDR3 is TGTGCCAGCTCACCTCTGCGCGGGGGTGCTTCTGAGCAGTTCTTC. As protein: CASSPLRGGASEQFF.